A selection of T cell receptor beta chains follows, all from one sample in a study of CD8 T cells in ankylosing spondylitis. In TCRdb, the 5' RACE reads were re-called with MiXCR into one record per CDR3 protein. The sample lists under 250,000 distinct CDR3 sequences; roughly a tenth were seen once. The specimen was blood, either unsorted or a sorted T cell fraction (not recorded which). Source of these receptors: a male donor with ankylosing spondylitis or in good health (not recorded which). Each CDR3 is given with its conserved first and last residue. The D gene is left open where the match is weak. Expanded clones get a size class; other rows say once, few or many, or leave the size out.

j_gene	v_gene	d_gene	abundance	CDR3aa	CDR3nt
TRBJ2-7	TRBV20-1	-	many	CSASPRKTPYEQYF	TGCAGTGCTAGTCCTCGGAAAACTCCCTACGAGCAGTACTTC
TRBJ2-2	TRBV12-3/TRBV12-4	TRBD2	many	CASSLSGGSGELFF	TGTGCCAGCAGTCTTTCTGGCGGGAGCGGGGAGCTGTTTTTT
TRBJ2-1	TRBV6-5	-	few	CASSYRVMGADNEQFF	TGTGCCAGCAGTTACCGGGTAATGGGGGCCGACAATGAGCAGTTCTTC
TRBJ2-7	TRBV5-6	-	few	CASSGGPFYEQYF	TGTGCCAGCAGCGGGGGGCCCTTCTACGAGCAGTACTTC
TRBJ2-7	TRBV6-5	-	many	CASSYSRAGEQYF	TGTGCCAGCAGTTACTCCAGGGCCGGCGAGCAGTACTTC
TRBJ2-3	TRBV4-1	-	few	CASSQEGAGGFTDTQYF	TGCGCCAGCAGCCAAGAGGGGGCCGGGGGGTTCACAGATACGCAGTATTTT
TRBJ1-5	TRBV20-1	TRBD1	many	CSGRDRDYSNQPQHF	TGCAGTGGCCGGGACAGGGACTATAGCAATCAGCCCCAGCATTTT
TRBJ2-1	TRBV20-1	-	many	CSAITGIRQFF	TGCAGTGCTATTACGGGGATCAGGCAGTTCTTC
TRBJ2-7	TRBV11-2	-	many	CASSLAGVIYEQYF	TGTGCCAGCAGCTTAGCGGGCGTTATTTACGAGCAGTACTTC
TRBJ2-1	TRBV6-1	TRBD2	many	CASTPSAGETYNEQFF	TGTGCCAGCACCCCCTCAGCGGGAGAAACCTACAATGAGCAGTTCTTC
TRBJ1-1	TRBV5-1	-	many	CASRREGGNTEAFF	TGCGCCAGCAGACGGGAGGGTGGAAACACTGAAGCTTTCTTT
TRBJ2-7	TRBV7-9	-	many	CASSTSSTYEQYF	TGTGCCAGCAGTACTTCTTCCACCTACGAGCAGTACTTC
TRBJ2-1	TRBV29-1	-	many	CSVVLRVSRGEQFF	TGCAGCGTTGTACTCCGAGTCTCGCGGGGTGAGCAGTTCTTC
TRBJ2-3	TRBV7-9	-	-	CASSQAGVLGDTQYF	TGTGCCAGCAGTCAAGCAGGGGTTTTGGGAGATACGCAGTATTTT
TRBJ2-5	TRBV27	-	few	CASSLERATETQYF	TGTGCCAGCAGTTTGGAGAGGGCCACAGAGACCCAGTACTTC